The clone carrying this T cell receptor beta chain was seen a handful of times. Germline CDR1 SGHTS, CDR2 YDEGEE. V shed 3 bases and J shed 1 base, with 10 bases lying between them. CDR3 size: 14 residues. The data stem from a study of T cells in Graves' hyperthyroidism and ophthalmopathy. The investigators amplified TCR beta CDR3 regions from RNA transcripts. Carried out on the TCR CDR3, a first-round RT-PCR used the HTBI primer set. Each CDR3 protein is one row after TCRdb ran MiXCR on the multiplex PCR reads. The sample has hundreds of thousands of distinct CDR3 sequences, around 14% seen once. Reasons for excluding patients were uncontrolled infection, other autoimmune disease, pregnancy or lactation. PBMCs stemmed from 10 ml fresh peripheral blood.

The sequenced material came from blood. The rearrangement uses TRBV5-8 and TRBJ1-1; D gene uncertain. The TCR sequence derives from a young woman with Graves' hyperthyroidism. This chain's CDR3 is CASSSFHANTEAFF. The CDR3 nucleotides are TGTGCCAGCAGCTCTTTCCACGCGAACACTGAAGCTTTCTTT. The full variable domain, its missing parts supplied by reference TRBV5-8 and TRBJ1-1, is EAGVTQSPTHLIKTRGQQATLRCSPISGHTSVYWYQQALGLGLQFLLWYDEGEERNRGNFPPRFSGRQFPNYSSELNVNALELEDSALYLCASSSFHANTEAFFGQGTRLTVV.